The rows below give T cell receptor beta chains drawn from one sample of a study of response to subunit inactivated influenza vaccine. TCRdb analysed the RT-PCR reads with MiXCR anew, one entry per CDR3 protein. The table records roughly 780,000 distinct CDR3 sequences, roughly 20% of them present only once. The specimen was PBMCs from blood, collected roughly 5 days after vaccination. These receptors originate from a man in his fifties who received an inactivated influenza vaccine. CDR3s include the opening cysteine and the closing phenylalanine or tryptophan. Each record gives: V gene, D gene, clone size, J gene, CDR3 DNA, CDR3 protein. A D gene is named only where the DNA matches it firmly. Clone size is shown for a subset of rows, as once, few, many or a class of expanded clone.

v_gene: TRBV28
d_gene: NA
abundance: NA
j_gene: TRBJ2-2
CDR3nt: TGTGCCAGCAATCCAACAGGGAACTACGGGGAGCTGTTTTTT
CDR3aa: CASNPTGNYGELFF

v_gene: TRBV6-5
d_gene: NA
abundance: NA
j_gene: TRBJ2-3
CDR3nt: TGTGCCAGCAGTTACTCGGGCGGAGGGAACACAGATACGCAGTATTTT
CDR3aa: CASSYSGGGNTDTQYF

v_gene: TRBV20-1
d_gene: TRBD2
abundance: few
j_gene: TRBJ2-1
CDR3nt: TGCAGTGCCCGAAAACTAGCGGGAGTGAATGAGCAGTTCTTC
CDR3aa: CSARKLAGVNEQFF

v_gene: TRBV4-3
d_gene: TRBD2
abundance: few
j_gene: TRBJ2-7
CDR3nt: TGCGCCAGCAGCCGGACTAGCGGGGGGGCTTCCGAGCAGTACTTC
CDR3aa: CASSRTSGGASEQYF

v_gene: TRBV20-1
d_gene: TRBD2
abundance: few
j_gene: TRBJ2-1
CDR3nt: TGCAGTGCTAGATCGGCTAGCGGGATCCACAATGAGCAGTTCTTC
CDR3aa: CSARSASGIHNEQFF

v_gene: TRBV10-3
d_gene: TRBD2
abundance: many
j_gene: TRBJ2-7
CDR3nt: TGTGCCATCAGTATTAGCGGGAGGGGCTACGAGCAGTACTTC
CDR3aa: CAISISGRGYEQYF

v_gene: TRBV2
d_gene: NA
abundance: NA
j_gene: TRBJ1-2
CDR3nt: TGTGCCAGCAGTGTTCGGGGTCAGAGCGACTATGGCTACACCTTC
CDR3aa: CASSVRGQSDYGYTF

v_gene: TRBV14
d_gene: NA
abundance: NA
j_gene: TRBJ2-1
CDR3nt: TGTGCCAGCAGCCAAAACGTTAGGAGCTCCTACAATGAGCAGTTCTTC
CDR3aa: CASSQNVRSSYNEQFF

v_gene: TRBV7-8
d_gene: NA
abundance: few
j_gene: TRBJ1-1
CDR3nt: TGTGCCAGCAGCATGGGCACGAACACTGAAGCTTTCTTT
CDR3aa: CASSMGTNTEAFF

v_gene: TRBV7-2
d_gene: NA
abundance: NA
j_gene: TRBJ2-7
CDR3nt: TGTGCCAGCAGCTTTGGTAAGGTCGAGCAGTACTTC
CDR3aa: CASSFGKVEQYF

v_gene: TRBV10-3
d_gene: NA
abundance: NA
j_gene: TRBJ1-1
CDR3nt: TGTGCCATCAGTGAGTCTAAGAACACTGAAGCTTTCTTT
CDR3aa: CAISESKNTEAFF

v_gene: TRBV7-8
d_gene: TRBD1
abundance: once
j_gene: TRBJ2-3
CDR3nt: TGTGCCAGCAGCGGCCCCCGGGACAGGGTGAGCACAGATACGCAGTATTTT
CDR3aa: CASSGPRDRVSTDTQYF

v_gene: TRBV7-9
d_gene: NA
abundance: NA
j_gene: TRBJ1-1
CDR3nt: TGTGCCAGCAGCACCCTTAACGCGCCATCCACTGAAGCTTTCTTT
CDR3aa: CASSTLNAPSTEAFF

v_gene: TRBV7-9
d_gene: TRBD2
abundance: NA
j_gene: TRBJ2-3
CDR3nt: TGTGCCAGCAGCTTAGTCTTGGCGGGGGACACAGATACGCAGTATTTT
CDR3aa: CASSLVLAGDTDTQYF

v_gene: TRBV20-1
d_gene: TRBD2
abundance: NA
j_gene: TRBJ2-1
CDR3nt: TGCAGTGCTAGAGATGGGTCGGGGGGGCACTACAATGAGCAGTTCTTC
CDR3aa: CSARDGSGGHYNEQFF

v_gene: TRBV27
d_gene: TRBD2
abundance: few
j_gene: TRBJ2-4
CDR3nt: TGTGCCAGGGGGACTAGCGGGAAGGCCAAAAACATTCAGTACTTC
CDR3aa: CARGTSGKAKNIQYF

v_gene: TRBV7-9
d_gene: TRBD2
abundance: NA
j_gene: TRBJ2-7
CDR3nt: TGTGCCAGCAGCTTAGTTCTAGGACTAGCGCACGAGCAGTACTTC
CDR3aa: CASSLVLGLAHEQYF

v_gene: TRBV7-2
d_gene: NA
abundance: NA
j_gene: TRBJ2-7
CDR3nt: TGTGCCAGCAGCTCCCGGCAGTTCTACGAGCAGTACTTC
CDR3aa: CASSSRQFYEQYF

v_gene: TRBV20-1
d_gene: TRBD2
abundance: NA
j_gene: TRBJ2-5
CDR3nt: TGCAGTGCTAGAGATGTGGCAGGGAGGGGTGAGACCCAGTACTTC
CDR3aa: CSARDVAGRGETQYF

v_gene: TRBV20-1
d_gene: TRBD1
abundance: NA
j_gene: TRBJ2-3
CDR3nt: TGCAGTGCCCGGGGACAGGGTGGCGCAGATACGCAGTATTTT
CDR3aa: CSARGQGGADTQYF

v_gene: TRBV20-1
d_gene: NA
abundance: many
j_gene: TRBJ1-1
CDR3nt: TGCAGTGCTCCTCGAGGGAGCACTGAAGCTTTCTTT
CDR3aa: CSAPRGSTEAFF

v_gene: TRBV19
d_gene: TRBD2
abundance: few
j_gene: TRBJ2-1
CDR3nt: TGTGCCAGTAGTATGGGAGGGATTGAGCAGTTCTTC
CDR3aa: CASSMGGIEQFF

v_gene: TRBV6-2/TRBV6-3
d_gene: NA
abundance: NA
j_gene: TRBJ2-1
CDR3nt: TGTGCCAGCAGTTATCCTGAGCAGTTCTTC
CDR3aa: CASSYPEQFF

v_gene: TRBV25-1
d_gene: NA
abundance: NA
j_gene: TRBJ2-7
CDR3nt: TGTGCCAGCAGGTGGGGTTACGAGCAGTACTTC
CDR3aa: CASRWGYEQYF

v_gene: TRBV20-1
d_gene: NA
abundance: NA
j_gene: TRBJ1-2
CDR3nt: TGCAGTGCTAGAGCTTGGGACCCCGGAGACTATGGCTACACCTTC
CDR3aa: CSARAWDPGDYGYTF

v_gene: TRBV6-2/TRBV6-3
d_gene: NA
abundance: many
j_gene: TRBJ2-1
CDR3nt: TGTGCCAGCACCAACGGGTATGAGCAGTTCTTC
CDR3aa: CASTNGYEQFF

v_gene: TRBV7-8
d_gene: NA
abundance: NA
j_gene: TRBJ2-1
CDR3nt: TGTGCCAGCACCTCGGTGGGGTTTTTGAATGAGCAGTTCTTC
CDR3aa: CASTSVGFLNEQFF

v_gene: TRBV20-1
d_gene: TRBD1
abundance: NA
j_gene: TRBJ2-7
CDR3nt: TGCAGTGCTACCCGGGACAGCCGTTCCTACGAGCAGTACTTC
CDR3aa: CSATRDSRSYEQYF

v_gene: TRBV20-1
d_gene: NA
abundance: few
j_gene: TRBJ2-7
CDR3nt: TGCAGTGCTAGTATAACAGGGTCGGGTGAGCAGTACTTC
CDR3aa: CSASITGSGEQYF

v_gene: TRBV12-3/TRBV12-4
d_gene: NA
abundance: many
j_gene: TRBJ2-5
CDR3nt: TGTGCCAGCAGGAGGGAAGAGACCCAGTACTTC
CDR3aa: CASRREETQYF

v_gene: TRBV3-1
d_gene: TRBD2
abundance: NA
j_gene: TRBJ2-7
CDR3nt: TGTGCCAGCAGCCAGACTAGCGGGAGGGCCTACGAGCAGTACTTC
CDR3aa: CASSQTSGRAYEQYF

v_gene: TRBV5-1
d_gene: NA
abundance: NA
j_gene: TRBJ1-2
CDR3nt: TGCGCCAGCAGCTTTGGCCAGGATTACTATGGCTACACCTTC
CDR3aa: CASSFGQDYYGYTF

v_gene: TRBV7-9
d_gene: NA
abundance: many
j_gene: TRBJ2-7
CDR3nt: TGTGCCAGCAGCTGGGGGACACTCGCCTACGAGCAGTACTTC
CDR3aa: CASSWGTLAYEQYF

v_gene: TRBV3-1
d_gene: NA
abundance: few
j_gene: TRBJ2-1
CDR3nt: TGTGCCAGCAGCCCCCGTTATAGGGGGAGCTCCTACAATGAGCAGTTCTTC
CDR3aa: CASSPRYRGSSYNEQFF